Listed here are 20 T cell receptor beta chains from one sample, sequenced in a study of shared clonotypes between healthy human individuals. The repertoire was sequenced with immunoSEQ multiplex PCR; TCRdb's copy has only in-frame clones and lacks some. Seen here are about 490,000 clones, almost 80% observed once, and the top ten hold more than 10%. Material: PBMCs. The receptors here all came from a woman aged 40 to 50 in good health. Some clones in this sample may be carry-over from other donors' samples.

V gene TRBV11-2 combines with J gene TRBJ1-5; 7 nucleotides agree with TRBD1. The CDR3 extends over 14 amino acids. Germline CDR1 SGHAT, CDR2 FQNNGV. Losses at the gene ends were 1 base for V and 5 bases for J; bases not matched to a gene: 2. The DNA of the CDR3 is TGTGCCAGCAGCTTAGGACAGGGTGATCAGCCCCAGCATTTT. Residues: CASSLGQGDQPQHF.

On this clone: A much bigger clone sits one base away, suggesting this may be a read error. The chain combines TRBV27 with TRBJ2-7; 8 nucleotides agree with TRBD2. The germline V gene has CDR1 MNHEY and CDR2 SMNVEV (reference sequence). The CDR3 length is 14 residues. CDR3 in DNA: TGTACCAGCAGTATGATAGCGGGATCGGGTGAGCAGTACTTC. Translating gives CTSSMIAGSGEQYF.

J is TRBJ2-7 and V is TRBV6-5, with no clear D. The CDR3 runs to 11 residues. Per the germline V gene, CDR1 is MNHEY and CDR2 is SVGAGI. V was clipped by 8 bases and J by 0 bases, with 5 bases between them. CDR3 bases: TGTGCCAGCGCGTCCTCCTACGAGCAGTACTTC. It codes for CASASSYEQYF.

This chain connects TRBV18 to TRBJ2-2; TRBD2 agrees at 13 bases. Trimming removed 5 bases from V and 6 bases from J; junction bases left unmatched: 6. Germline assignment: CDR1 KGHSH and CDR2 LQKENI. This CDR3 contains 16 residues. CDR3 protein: CASSVGLAGVSGELFF. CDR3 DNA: TGTGCCAGCTCAGTCGGACTAGCGGGAGTTTCCGGGGAGCTGTTTTTT.

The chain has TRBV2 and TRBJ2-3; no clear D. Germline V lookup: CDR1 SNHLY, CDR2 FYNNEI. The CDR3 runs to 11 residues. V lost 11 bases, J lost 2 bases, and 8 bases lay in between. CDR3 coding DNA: TGTGCCTGCGGAAACACAGATACGCAGTATTTT. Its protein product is CACGNTDTQYF.

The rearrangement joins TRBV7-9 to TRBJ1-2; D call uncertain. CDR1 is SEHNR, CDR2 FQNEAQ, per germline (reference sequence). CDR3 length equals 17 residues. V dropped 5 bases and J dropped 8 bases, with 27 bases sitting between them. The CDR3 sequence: CASSEGGTAPVVGGYTF. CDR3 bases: TGTGCCAGCAGCGAGGGTGGTACCGCGCCGGTGGTGGGAGGCTACACCTTC. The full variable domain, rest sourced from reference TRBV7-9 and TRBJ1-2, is DTGVSQNPRHKITKRGQNVTFRCDPISEHNRLYWYRQTLGQGPEFLTYFQNEAQLEKSRLLSDRFSAERPKGSFSTLEIQRTEQGDSAMYLCASSEGGTAPVVGGYTFGSGTRLTVV.

CDR3 in DNA: TGTGCCAGCAGCCGAGACGACAGGGGCGTTTACAATGAGCAGTTCTTC. Amino acids: CASSRDDRGVYNEQFF. The chain is built from TRBV4-2 and TRBJ2-1, with TRBD1 matching over 8 bases. The CDR3 is 16 residues long. Trimming removed 4 bases from V and 4 bases from J; junction bases left unmatched: 9. Germline CDR1 LGHNA, CDR2 YNFKEQ.

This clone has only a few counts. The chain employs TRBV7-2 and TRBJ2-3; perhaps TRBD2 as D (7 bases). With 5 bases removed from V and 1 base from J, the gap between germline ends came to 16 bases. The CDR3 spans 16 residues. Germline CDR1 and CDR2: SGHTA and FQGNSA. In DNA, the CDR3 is TGTGCCAGCAGCCCCTACCGGGGGGCCGGCACAGATACGCAGTATTTT. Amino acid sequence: CASSPYRGAGTDTQYF.

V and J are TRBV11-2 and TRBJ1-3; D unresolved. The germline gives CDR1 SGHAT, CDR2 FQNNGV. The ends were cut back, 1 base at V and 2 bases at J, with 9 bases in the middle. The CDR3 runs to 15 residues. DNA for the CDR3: TGTGCCAGCAGCTTAGGTGCTGGCCCTGGAAACACCATATATTTT. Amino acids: CASSLGAGPGNTIYF.

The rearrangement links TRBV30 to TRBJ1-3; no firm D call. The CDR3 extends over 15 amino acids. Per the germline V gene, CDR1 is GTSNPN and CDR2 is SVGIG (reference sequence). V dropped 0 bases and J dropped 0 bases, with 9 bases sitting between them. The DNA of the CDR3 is TGTGCCTGGAGTGTAGGAGTATTCTCTGGAAACACCATATATTTT. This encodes CAWSVGVFSGNTIYF.

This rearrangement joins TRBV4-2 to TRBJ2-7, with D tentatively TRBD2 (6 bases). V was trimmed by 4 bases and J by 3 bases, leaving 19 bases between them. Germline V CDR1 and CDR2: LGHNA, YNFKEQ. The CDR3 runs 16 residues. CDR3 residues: CASSLSGGGVGYEQYF. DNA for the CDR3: TGTGCCAGCAGCCTGTCCGGGGGTGGAGTGGGCTACGAGCAGTACTTC.

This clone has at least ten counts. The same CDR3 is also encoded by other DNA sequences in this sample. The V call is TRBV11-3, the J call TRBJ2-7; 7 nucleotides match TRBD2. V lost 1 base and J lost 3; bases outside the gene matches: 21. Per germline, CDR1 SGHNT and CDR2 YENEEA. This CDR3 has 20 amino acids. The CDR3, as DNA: TGTGCCAGCAGCTTAGGAAGCAGCGGCCCGGGGGGATGGGTCCGCTACGAGCAGTACTTC. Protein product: CASSLGSSGPGGWVRYEQYF.

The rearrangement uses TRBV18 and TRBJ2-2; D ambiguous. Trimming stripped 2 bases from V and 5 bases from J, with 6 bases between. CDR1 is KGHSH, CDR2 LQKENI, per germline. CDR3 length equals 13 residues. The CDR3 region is CASSPSVTGELFF. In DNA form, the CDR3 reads TGTGCCAGCTCACCATCCGTGACCGGGGAGCTGTTTTTT.

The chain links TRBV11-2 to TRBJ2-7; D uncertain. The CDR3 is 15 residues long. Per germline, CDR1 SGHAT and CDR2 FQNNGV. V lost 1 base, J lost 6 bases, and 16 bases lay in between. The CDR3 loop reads CASSLGRTPSPEQYF. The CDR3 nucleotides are TGTGCCAGCAGCTTAGGTCGTACCCCGTCGCCCGAGCAGTACTTC.

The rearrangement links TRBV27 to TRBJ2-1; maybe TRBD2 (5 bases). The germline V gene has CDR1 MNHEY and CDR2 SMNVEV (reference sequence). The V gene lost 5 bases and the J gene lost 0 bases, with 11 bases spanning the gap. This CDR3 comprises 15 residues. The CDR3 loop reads CASSHPGSSYNEQFF. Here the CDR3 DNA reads TGTGCCAGCAGTCACCCGGGGAGCTCCTACAATGAGCAGTTCTTC.

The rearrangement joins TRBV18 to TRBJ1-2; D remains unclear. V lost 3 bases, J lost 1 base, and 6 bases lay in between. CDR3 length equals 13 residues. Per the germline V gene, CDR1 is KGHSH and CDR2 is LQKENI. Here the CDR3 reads CASSPWDNYGYTF. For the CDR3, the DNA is TGTGCCAGCTCACCCTGGGATAACTATGGCTACACCTTC.

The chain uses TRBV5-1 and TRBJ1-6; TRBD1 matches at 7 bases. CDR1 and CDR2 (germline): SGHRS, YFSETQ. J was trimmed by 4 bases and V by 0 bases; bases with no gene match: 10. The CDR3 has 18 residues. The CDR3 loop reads CASSLAGDSRRYNSPLHF. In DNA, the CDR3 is TGCGCCAGCAGCTTGGCCGGGGACAGCCGTCGGTATAATTCACCCCTCCACTTT.

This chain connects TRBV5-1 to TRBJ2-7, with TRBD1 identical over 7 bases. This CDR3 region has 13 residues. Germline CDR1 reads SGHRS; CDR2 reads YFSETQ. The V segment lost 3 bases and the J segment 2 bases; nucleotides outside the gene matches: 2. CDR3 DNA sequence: TGCGCCAGCAGCTCGGGACAGACCTACGAGCAGTACTTC. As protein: CASSSGQTYEQYF.

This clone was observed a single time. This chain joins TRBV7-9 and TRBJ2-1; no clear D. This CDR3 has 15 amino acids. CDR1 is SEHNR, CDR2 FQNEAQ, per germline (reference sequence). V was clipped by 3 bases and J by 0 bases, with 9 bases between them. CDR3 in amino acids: CASSFTLISYNEQFF. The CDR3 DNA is TGTGCCAGCAGCTTTACGCTGATCTCCTACAATGAGCAGTTCTTC.

In DNA form, the CDR3 reads TGTGCCAGCTCCCGAACTAGCGGGCTTAACAATGAGCAGTTCTTC. Its protein product is CASSRTSGLNNEQFF. This chain connects TRBV18 to TRBJ2-1; 9 bases line up with TRBD2. The CDR3 sequence is 15 residues long. The V and J ends lost 6 bases and 5 bases, in that order; junction bases with no gene match: 8. Germline CDR1 reads KGHSH; CDR2 reads LQKENI. Variable domain in full (rest from reference TRBV18 and TRBJ2-1): NAGVMQNPRHLVRRRGQEARLRCSPMKGHSHVYWYRQLPEEGLKFMVYLQKENIIDESGMPKERFSAEFPKEGPSILRIQQVVRGDSAAYFCASSRTSGLNNEQFFGPGTRLTVL.